This T cell receptor beta chain was found in a study of regulatory T cells in long-lasting Graves disease. Documented time point: newly diagnosed GD, antithyroid drugs for less than 3 months. The TCR library was made from RNA extracted from PBMCs. This clonotype appeared a few times. No antigen is known for it. A much larger clone is a single base away; this may be a read error. CDR3 regions were amplified by Arm-PCR using iRepertoire HTBI primers to build TCR beta libraries. Source study methods: Identification across samples found approximately 60 TRBV and roughly 13 TRBJ segments. Via MiXCR, TCRdb re-called the multiplex PCR reads, giving one row per CDR3 protein. The V and J calls and clone size come from TCRdb's table, not from the authors' own analysis. The sample records around 400,000 distinct CDR3 sequences, about 15% being singletons. The study's findings and limits: Persistent patients had more shared public clonotypes (fewer than 3,000) than new patients (about 920).

Trimming took 8 bases from V and 4 from J, leaving 24 bases between them. The germline V gene has CDR1 MDHEN and CDR2 SYDVKM. The CDR3 length is 17 residues. The sample also formed part of further work on T cells in Graves' hyperthyroidism and ophthalmopathy. From that paper: Patients showing uncontrolled infection, other autoimmune disease, pregnancy or lactation were ineligible.

The receptor comes from a woman aged 40 to 50 with Graves disease. The chain carries TRBV28 and TRBJ1-5; TRBD1 is a possible D gene (5 bases). Sequencing was performed on peripheral blood mononuclear cells (PBMCs), taken at new diagnosis, from a patient treated with antithyroid drugs. CDR3 sequence (DNA): TGTGCCAGCGGCCCTCTAGAGGGCAGGGCCCAAAATCAGCCCCAGCATTTT. Translated: CASGPLEGRAQNQPQHF.